This T cell receptor beta chain was obtained from a study of T-cell memory formation after mild COVID-19. Study-level points and caveats: Clones contracting over day 15 to 85 were CD4/CD8 balanced, with later expanders leaning CD4+. Those CD4+ clones that contracted were mainly in CM and EM (CD8+ ones in EMRA).

CDR1 is LNHNV and CDR2 is YYDKDF in the germline V gene (reference sequence). This CDR3 comprises 18 residues. The V end was cut by 1 base, the J end by 3 bases, with 19 bases between. Details on this clonotype: Its cognate antigen is unknown.

TCRdb reanalysed the 5' RACE reads using MiXCR and keeps one entry per CDR3 protein. The sample has around 450,000 distinct CDR3 sequences, about 24% seen once. The sample taken for sequencing was PBMCs or a T cell subset sorted from them (not recorded which). This clonotype was obtained from an adult woman who had mild COVID-19 (a few samples of this study predate the infection). Cell type and time point are not known. This rearrangement joins TRBV15 to TRBJ2-1; D is undetermined. CDR3 loop: CATSRVGLGQANYNEQFF. In DNA, the CDR3 is TGTGCCACCAGCAGAGTAGGATTAGGGCAGGCCAACTACAATGAGCAGTTCTTC.